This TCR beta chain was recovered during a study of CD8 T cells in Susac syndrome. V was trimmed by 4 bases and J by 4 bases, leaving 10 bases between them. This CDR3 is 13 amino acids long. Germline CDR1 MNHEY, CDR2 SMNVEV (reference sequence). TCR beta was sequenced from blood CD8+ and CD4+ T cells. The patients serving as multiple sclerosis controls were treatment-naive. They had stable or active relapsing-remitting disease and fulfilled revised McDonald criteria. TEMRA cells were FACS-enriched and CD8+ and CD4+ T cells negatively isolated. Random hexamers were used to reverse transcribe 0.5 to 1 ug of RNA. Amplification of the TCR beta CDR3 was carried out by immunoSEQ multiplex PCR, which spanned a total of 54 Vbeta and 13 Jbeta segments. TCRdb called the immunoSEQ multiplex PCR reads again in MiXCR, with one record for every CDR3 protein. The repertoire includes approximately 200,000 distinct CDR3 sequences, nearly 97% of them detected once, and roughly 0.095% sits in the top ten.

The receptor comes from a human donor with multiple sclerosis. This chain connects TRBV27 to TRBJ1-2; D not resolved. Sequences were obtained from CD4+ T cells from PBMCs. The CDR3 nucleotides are TGTGCCAGCAGTTCAAGACTGACCTATGGCTACACCTTC. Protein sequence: CASSSRLTYGYTF.